This entry is about one T cell receptor beta chain. Antigen specificity is unknown. Produced via immunoSEQ multiplex PCR; TCRdb's table is partial and in-frame only. The sample includes around 120,000 clones, roughly nine tenths of them seen just once. This CDR3 contains 12 residues. V dropped 2 bases and J dropped 8 bases, with 7 bases sitting between them. CDR1 is MDHEN, CDR2 SYDVKM, per germline. This sample is part of a study of T cell responses to AZD1222 COVID-19 vaccine. General study results and limits: The number of AZD1222 recipients seropositive at baseline was only 5 to 7. Spike-specific TCR breadth and depth grew following two AZD1222 doses.

The source material was peripheral blood, sampled on day 0 of AZD1222 vaccination. The chain joins TRBV28 to TRBJ1-5; possible D gene TRBD1, 5 bases. This sequence originates from an adult in good health. The CDR3 sequence: CASSLGGKPQHF. In DNA form, the CDR3 reads TGTGCCAGCAGTTTAGGGGGAAAGCCCCAGCATTTT. Full variable domain (rest looked up from reference TRBV28 and TRBJ1-5): DVKVTQSSRYLVKRTGEKVFLECVQDMDHENMFWYRQDPGLGLRLIYFSYDVKMKEKGDIPEGYSVSREKKERFSLILESASTNQTSMYLCASSLGGKPQHFGDGTRLSIL.